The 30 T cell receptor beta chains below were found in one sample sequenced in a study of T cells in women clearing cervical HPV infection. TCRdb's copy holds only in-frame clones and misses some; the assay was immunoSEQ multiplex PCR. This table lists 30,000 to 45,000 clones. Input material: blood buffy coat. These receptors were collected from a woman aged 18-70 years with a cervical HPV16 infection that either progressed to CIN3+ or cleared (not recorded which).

The CDR3 DNA, read in part, is TGTGCCAGCTCACCACCCTCCGGGCAGGGCAACGACAATGAC. The encoded protein is CASSPPSGQGNDND. The CDR3 in its entirety is CASSPPSGQGNDNDYTF. The chain recombines TRBV18 with TRBJ1-2; TRBD1 is a possible D gene (5 bases). With the read ending 3 residues before the CDR3 end, the germline J gene is used to fill in that end. This CDR3 contains 17 residues. Germline CDR1 reads KGHSH; CDR2 reads LQKENI.

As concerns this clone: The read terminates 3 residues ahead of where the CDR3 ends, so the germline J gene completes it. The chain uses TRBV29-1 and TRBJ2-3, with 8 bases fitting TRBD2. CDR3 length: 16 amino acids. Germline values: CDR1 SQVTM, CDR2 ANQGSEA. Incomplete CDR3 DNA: TGCAGCGTTCCGGCGCCGGGGGGGGTGTTGCGAGAGACG. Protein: CSVPAPGGVLRET. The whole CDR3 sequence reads CSVPAPGGVLRETQYF.

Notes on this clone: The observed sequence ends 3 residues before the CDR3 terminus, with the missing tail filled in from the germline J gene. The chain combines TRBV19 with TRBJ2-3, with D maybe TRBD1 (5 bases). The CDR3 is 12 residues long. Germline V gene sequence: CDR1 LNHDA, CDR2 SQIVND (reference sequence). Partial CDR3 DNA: TGTGCCAGTCAGGGTCTAGTGGGGACG. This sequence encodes CASQGLVGT. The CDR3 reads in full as CASQGLVGTQYF.

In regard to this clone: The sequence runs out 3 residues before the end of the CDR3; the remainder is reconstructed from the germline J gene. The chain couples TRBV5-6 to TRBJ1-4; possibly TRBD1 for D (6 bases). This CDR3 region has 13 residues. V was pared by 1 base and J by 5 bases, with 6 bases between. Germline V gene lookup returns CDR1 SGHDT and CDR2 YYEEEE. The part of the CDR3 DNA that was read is TGTGCCAGCAGCTTGACAGGGAATGAAAAA. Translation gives CASSLTGNEK. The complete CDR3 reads CASSLTGNEKLFF.

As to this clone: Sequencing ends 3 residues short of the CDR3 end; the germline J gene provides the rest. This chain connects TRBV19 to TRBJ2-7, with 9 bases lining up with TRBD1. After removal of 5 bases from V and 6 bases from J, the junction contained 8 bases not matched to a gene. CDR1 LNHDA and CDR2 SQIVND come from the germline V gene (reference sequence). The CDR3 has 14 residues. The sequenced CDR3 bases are TGTGCCAGTAGTGTACAGGGGGCCAAGTCCGAG. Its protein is CASSVQGAKSE. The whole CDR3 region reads CASSVQGAKSEQYF.

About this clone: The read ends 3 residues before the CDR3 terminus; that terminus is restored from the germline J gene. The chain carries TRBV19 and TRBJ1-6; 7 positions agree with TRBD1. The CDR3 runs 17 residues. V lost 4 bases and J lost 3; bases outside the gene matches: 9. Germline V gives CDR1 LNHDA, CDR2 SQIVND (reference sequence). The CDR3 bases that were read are TGTGCCAGTAGTACCGGATGGACAGGCTACTATAATTCACCC. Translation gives CASSTGWTGYYNSP. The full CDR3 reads CASSTGWTGYYNSPLHF.

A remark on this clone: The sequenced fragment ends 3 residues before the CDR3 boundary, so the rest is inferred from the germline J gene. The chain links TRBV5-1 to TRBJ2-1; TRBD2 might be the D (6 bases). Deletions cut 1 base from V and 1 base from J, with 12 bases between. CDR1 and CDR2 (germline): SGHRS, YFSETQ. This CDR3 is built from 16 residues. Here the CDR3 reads CASSLRGTNSYNEQFF. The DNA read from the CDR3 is TGCGCCAGCAGCTTGCGGGGGACGAATTCCTACAATGAG. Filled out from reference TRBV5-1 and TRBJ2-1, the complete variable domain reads KAGVTQTPRYLIKTRGQQVTLSCSPISGHRSVSWYQQTPGQGLQFLFEYFSETQRNKGNFPGRFSGRQFSNSRSEMNVSTLELGDSALYLCASSLRGTNSYNEQFFGPGTRLTVL.

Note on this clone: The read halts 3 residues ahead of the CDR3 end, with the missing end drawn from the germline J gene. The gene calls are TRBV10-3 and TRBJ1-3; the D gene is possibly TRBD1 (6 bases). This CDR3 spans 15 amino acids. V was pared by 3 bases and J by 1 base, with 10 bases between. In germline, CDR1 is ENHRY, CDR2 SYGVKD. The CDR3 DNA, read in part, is TGTGCCATCAGTGACCCAGGGGTGTCTGGAAACACC. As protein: CAISDPGVSGNT. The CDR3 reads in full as CAISDPGVSGNTIYF.

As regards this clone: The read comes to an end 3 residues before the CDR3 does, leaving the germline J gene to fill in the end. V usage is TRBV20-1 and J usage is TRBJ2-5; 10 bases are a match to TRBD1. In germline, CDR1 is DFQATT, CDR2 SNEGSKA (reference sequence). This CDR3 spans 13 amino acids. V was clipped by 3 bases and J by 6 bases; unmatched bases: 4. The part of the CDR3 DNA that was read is TGCAGTGCTAGGACAGGGGGCGAAAAGACC. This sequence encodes CSARTGGEKT. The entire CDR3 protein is CSARTGGEKTQYF.

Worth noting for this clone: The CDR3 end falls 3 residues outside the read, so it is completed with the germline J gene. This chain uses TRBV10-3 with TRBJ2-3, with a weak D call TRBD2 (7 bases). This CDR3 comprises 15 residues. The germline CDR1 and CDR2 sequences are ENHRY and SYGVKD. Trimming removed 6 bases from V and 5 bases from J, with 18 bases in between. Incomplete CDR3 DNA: TGTGCCATCAGCCCCGAGGGGGGGAGGAAAGATACG. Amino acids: CAISPEGGRKDT. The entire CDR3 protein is CAISPEGGRKDTQYF.

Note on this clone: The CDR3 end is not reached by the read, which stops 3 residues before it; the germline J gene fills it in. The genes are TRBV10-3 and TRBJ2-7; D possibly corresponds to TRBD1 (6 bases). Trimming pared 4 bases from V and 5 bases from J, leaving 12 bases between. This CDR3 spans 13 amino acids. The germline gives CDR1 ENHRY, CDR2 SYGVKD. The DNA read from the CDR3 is TGTGCCATCAGTGGTAGGGACACAAACGAG. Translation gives CAISGRDTNE. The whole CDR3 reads CAISGRDTNEQYF.

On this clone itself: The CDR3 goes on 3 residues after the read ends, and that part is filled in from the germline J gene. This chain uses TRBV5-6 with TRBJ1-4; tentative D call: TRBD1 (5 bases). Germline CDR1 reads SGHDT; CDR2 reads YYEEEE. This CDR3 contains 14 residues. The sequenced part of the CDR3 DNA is TGTGCCAGTATACTCCTAAGGGGTAATTCACCA. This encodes CASILLRGNSP. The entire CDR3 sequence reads CASILLRGNSPLFF.

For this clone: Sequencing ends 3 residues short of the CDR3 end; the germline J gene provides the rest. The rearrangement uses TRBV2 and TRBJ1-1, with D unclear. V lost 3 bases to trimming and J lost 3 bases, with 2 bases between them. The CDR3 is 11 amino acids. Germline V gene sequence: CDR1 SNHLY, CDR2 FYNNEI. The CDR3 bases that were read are TGTGCCAGCAGTGACTACACTGAA. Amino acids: CASSDYTE. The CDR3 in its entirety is CASSDYTEAFF.

CDR3: CASSLGSGGPYGYTF. The covered CDR3 bases are TGTGCCAGCAGCTTAGGGTCCGGGGGGCCCTATGGC. The rearrangement links TRBV7-9 to TRBJ1-2; tentatively, D is TRBD1 (6 bases). The CDR3 end falls 3 residues outside the read, so it is completed with the germline J gene. The germline V gene has CDR1 SEHNR and CDR2 FQNEAQ (reference sequence). The CDR3 has 15 residues. Trimming removed 1 base at V and 4 bases at J, with 13 bases between.

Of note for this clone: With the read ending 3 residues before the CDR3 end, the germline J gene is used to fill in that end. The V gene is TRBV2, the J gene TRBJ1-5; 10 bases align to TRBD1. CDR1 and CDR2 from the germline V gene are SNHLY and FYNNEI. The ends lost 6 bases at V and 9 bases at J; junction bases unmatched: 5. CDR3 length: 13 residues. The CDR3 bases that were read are TGTGCCAGCAGGGGGACAGGGGAGAGGCCC. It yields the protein CASRGTGERP. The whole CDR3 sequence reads CASRGTGERPQHF.

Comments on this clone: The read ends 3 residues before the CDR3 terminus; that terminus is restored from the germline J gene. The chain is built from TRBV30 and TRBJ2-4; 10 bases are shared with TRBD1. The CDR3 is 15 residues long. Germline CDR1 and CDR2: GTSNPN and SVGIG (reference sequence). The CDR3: CAWSFQTGGAGGQYF. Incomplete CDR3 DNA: TGTGCCTGGAGTTTCCAGACAGGGGGCGCCGGTGGT.

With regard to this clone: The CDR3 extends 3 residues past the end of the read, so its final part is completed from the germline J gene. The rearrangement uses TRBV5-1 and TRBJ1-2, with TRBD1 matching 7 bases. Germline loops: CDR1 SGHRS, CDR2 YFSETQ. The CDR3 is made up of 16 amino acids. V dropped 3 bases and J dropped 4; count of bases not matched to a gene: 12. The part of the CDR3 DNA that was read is TGCGCCAGCAGCTACAACTCCGGGGACAGCTTCTATGGC. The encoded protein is CASSYNSGDSFYG. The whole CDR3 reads CASSYNSGDSFYGYTF.

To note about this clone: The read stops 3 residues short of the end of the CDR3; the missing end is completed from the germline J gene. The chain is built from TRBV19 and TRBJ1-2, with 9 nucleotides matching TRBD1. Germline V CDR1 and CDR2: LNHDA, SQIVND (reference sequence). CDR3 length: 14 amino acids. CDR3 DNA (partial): TGTGCCAGTATAAAGGGACAGGGTCACAATGAC. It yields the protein CASIKGQGHND. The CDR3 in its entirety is CASIKGQGHNDYTF.

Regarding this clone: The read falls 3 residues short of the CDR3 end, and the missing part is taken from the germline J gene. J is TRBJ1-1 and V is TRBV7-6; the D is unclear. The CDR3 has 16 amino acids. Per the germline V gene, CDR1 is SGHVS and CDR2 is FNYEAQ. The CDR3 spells CASSPEGQTATYEAFF. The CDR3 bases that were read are TGTGCCAGCAGCCCCGAGGGCCAGACGGCGACCTACGAG.

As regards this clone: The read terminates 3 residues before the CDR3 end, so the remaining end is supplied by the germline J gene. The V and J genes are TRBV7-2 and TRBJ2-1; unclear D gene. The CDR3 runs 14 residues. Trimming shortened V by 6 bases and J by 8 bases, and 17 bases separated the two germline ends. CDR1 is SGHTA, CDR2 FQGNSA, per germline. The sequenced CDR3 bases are TGTGCCAGCAGTTACTTAGATGAGATTGATGAG. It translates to CASSYLDEIDE. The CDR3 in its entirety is CASSYLDEIDEQFF.

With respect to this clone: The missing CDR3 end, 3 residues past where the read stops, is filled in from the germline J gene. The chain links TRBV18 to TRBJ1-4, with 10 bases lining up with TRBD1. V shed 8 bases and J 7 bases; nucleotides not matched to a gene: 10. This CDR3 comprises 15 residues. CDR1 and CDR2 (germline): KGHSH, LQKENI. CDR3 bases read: TGTGCCAGCCGTTCCGGACAGGGGGAGATTGAAAAA. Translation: CASRSGQGEIEK. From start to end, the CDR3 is CASRSGQGEIEKLFF.

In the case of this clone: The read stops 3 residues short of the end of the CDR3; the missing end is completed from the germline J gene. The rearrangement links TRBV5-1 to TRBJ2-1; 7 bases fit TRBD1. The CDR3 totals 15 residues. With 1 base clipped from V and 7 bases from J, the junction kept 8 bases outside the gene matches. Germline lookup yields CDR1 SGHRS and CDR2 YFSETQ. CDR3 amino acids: CASSLRTGNGNEQFF. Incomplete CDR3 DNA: TGCGCCAGCAGCTTGAGGACAGGCAACGGGAATGAG.

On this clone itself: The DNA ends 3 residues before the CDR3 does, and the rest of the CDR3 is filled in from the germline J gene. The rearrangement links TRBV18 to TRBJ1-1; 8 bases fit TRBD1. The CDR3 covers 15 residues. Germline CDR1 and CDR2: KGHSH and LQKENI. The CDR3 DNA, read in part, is TGTGCCAGCTCACCACCGGTTGGACAGGGTCGATCG. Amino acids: CASSPPVGQGRS. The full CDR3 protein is CASSPPVGQGRSAFF. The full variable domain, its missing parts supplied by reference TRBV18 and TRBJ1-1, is NAGVMQNPRHLVRRRGQEARLRCSPMKGHSHVYWYRQLPEEGLKFMVYLQKENIIDESGMPKERFSAEFPKEGPSILRIQQVVRGDSAAYFCASSPPVGQGRSAFFGQGTRLTVV.

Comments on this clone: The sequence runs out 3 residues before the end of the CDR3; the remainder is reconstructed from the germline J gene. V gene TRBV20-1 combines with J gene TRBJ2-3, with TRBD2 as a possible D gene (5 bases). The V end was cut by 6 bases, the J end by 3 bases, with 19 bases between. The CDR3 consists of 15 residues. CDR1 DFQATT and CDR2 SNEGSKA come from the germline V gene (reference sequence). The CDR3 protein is CSALPGEIITDTQYF. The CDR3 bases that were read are TGCAGTGCGTTACCCGGGGAGATAATAACAGATACG.

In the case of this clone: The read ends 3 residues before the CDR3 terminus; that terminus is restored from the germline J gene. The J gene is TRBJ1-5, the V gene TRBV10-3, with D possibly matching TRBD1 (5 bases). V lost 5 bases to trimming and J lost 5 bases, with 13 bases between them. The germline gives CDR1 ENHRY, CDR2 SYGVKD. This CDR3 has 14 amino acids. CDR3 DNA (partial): TGTGCCATCAGTTTAGCAGGGAAAGATCAGCCC. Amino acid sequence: CAISLAGKDQP. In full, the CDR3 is CAISLAGKDQPQHF.

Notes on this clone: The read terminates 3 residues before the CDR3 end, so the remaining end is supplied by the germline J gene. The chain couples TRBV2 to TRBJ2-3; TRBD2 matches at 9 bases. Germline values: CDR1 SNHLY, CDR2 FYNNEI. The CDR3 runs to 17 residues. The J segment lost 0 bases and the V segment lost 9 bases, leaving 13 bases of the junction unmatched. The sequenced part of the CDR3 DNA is TGTGCCAGGGGGGGCGGGCTAGCGGGGATTAGCACAGATACG. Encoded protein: CARGGGLAGISTDT. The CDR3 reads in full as CARGGGLAGISTDTQYF. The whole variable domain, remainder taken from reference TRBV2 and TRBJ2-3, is EPEVTQTPSHQVTQMGQEVILRCVPISNHLYFYWYRQILGQKVEFLVSFYNNEISEKSEIFDDQFSVERPDGSNFTLKIRSTKLEDSAMYFCARGGGLAGISTDTQYFGPGTRLTVL.

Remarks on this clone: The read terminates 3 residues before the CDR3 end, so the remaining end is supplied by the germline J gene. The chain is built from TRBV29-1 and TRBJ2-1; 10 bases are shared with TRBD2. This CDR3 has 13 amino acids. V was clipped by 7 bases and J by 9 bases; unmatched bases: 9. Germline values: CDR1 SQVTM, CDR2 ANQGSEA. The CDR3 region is CSAEAGGATEQFF. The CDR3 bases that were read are TGCAGCGCAGAAGCGGGGGGGGCAACTGAG.

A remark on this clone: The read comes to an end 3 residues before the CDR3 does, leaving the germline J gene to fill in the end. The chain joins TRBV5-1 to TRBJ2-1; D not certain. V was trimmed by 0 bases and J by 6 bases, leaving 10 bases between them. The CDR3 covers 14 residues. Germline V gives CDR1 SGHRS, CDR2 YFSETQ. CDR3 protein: CASSLGGPVNEQFF. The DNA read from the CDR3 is TGCGCCAGCAGCTTGGGCGGCCCCGTCAATGAG.

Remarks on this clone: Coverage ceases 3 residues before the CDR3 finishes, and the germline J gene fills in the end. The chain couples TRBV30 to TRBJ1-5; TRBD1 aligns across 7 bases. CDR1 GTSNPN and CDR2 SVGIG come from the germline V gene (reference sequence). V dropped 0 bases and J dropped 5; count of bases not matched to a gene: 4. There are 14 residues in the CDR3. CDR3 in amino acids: CAWSVLGGHQPQHF. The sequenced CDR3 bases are TGTGCCTGGAGTGTTCTAGGGGGCCATCAGCCC. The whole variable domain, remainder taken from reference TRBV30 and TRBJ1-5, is SQTIHQWPATLVQPVGSPLSLECTVEGTSNPNLYWYRQAAGRGLQLLFYSVGIGQISSEVPQNLSASRPQDRQFILSSKKLLLSDSGFYLCAWSVLGGHQPQHFGDGTRLSIL.

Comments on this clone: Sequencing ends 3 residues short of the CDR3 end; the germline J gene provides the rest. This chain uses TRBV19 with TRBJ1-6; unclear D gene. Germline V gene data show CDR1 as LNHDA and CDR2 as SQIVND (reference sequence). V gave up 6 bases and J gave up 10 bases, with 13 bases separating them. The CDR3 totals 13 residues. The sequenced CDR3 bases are TGTGCCAGTAGCAACAGTGGAACCTCACCC. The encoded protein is CASSNSGTSP. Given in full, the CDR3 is CASSNSGTSPLHF. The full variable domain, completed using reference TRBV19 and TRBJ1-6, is DGGITQSPKYLFRKEGQNVTLSCEQNLNHDAMYWYRQDPGQGLRLIYYSQIVNDFQKGDIAEGYSVSREKKESFPLTVTSAQKNPTAFYLCASSNSGTSPLHFGNGTRLTVT.